Presented here are 23 T cell receptor beta chains from one specimen sequenced in a study of CD8 T cells in Susac syndrome. Random-hexamer reverse transcription was applied to about 0.45 to 1 ug RNA. TCRdb reanalysed the immunoSEQ multiplex PCR reads using MiXCR and keeps one entry per CDR3 protein. The data hold about 180,000 distinct CDR3 sequences, with approximately 95% observed a single time. Sequencing was carried out using CD8+ T cells from PBMCs. These receptors originate from a human donor with multiple sclerosis.

V gene TRBV29-1 combines with J gene TRBJ2-1, with TRBD2 matching over 10 bases. Germline V gene lookup returns CDR1 SQVTM and CDR2 ANQGSEA. The CDR3 has 17 amino acids. After removal of 2 bases from V and 4 bases from J, the junction contained 11 bases not matched to a gene. The CDR3 DNA is TGCAGCGTTGAAAGCTCCGGGACTAGCGATGGATACAATGAGCAGTTCTTC. Residues: CSVESSGTSDGYNEQFF.

V is TRBV12-5 and J is TRBJ1-2; D might be TRBD1 (6 bases). Trimming shortened V by 3 bases and J by 2 bases, and 13 bases separated the two germline ends. Per germline, CDR1 LGHNT and CDR2 FRNRAP. This CDR3 has 15 amino acids. The CDR3 DNA is TGTGCTAGTGGTTTTGCGACAGGTACAAACTATGGCTACACCTTC. Residues: CASGFATGTNYGYTF.

The chain couples TRBV28 to TRBJ2-5; D perhaps matches TRBD2 (5 bases). This CDR3 contains 13 residues. Trimming removed 3 bases from V and 4 bases from J, with 9 bases in between. Germline CDR1 MDHEN, CDR2 SYDVKM. CDR3 sequence: CASSLEDGETQYF. CDR3 nucleotide sequence: TGTGCCAGCAGTTTGGAGGATGGAGAGACCCAGTACTTC.

The chain links TRBV14 to TRBJ1-2; D is uncertain. Trimming left V 4 bases short and J 2 bases short, with 8 bases between. Germline-derived CDR1 and CDR2 are SGHDN and FVKESK. The CDR3 extends over 13 amino acids. In DNA form, the CDR3 reads TGTGCCAGCAGCCCAACGGTGAACTATGGCTACACCTTC. This translates into CASSPTVNYGYTF.

The V gene is TRBV24-1, the J gene TRBJ2-1; D is unresolved. The CDR3 consists of 15 residues. Trimming removed 2 bases from V and 6 bases from J, with 13 bases in between. The germline V gene encodes CDR1 KGHDR and CDR2 SFDVKD. The CDR3 nucleotides are TGTGCCACCAGTGATTACGGCCCCGTGCCCAATGAGCAGTTCTTC. This encodes CATSDYGPVPNEQFF.

The rearrangement links TRBV29-1 to TRBJ1-2; perhaps TRBD1 as D (5 bases). From germline, CDR1 is SQVTM and CDR2 ANQGSEA. This CDR3 region has 13 residues. The V gene lost 6 bases and the J gene lost 8 bases, with 19 bases spanning the gap. This CDR3 is CSVGGKGLGGYTF. For the CDR3, the DNA is TGCAGCGTGGGGGGAAAAGGGCTCGGCGGCTACACCTTC. The whole variable domain, remainder taken from reference TRBV29-1 and TRBJ1-2, is SAVISQKPSRDICQRGTSLTIQCQVDSQVTMMFWYRQQPGQSLTLIATANQGSEATYESGFVIDKFPISRPNLTFSTLTVSNMSPEDSSIYLCSVGGKGLGGYTFGSGTRLTVV.

The chain has TRBV29-1 and TRBJ1-1; no clear D. CDR1 and CDR2 from the germline V gene are SQVTM and ANQGSEA. Trimming removed 6 bases from V and 7 bases from J, with 15 bases in between. This CDR3 has 12 residues. The CDR3 coding sequence is TGCAGCGTCCATGGTCCCGGGGTTGAAGCTTTCTTT. Translated, it gives CSVHGPGVEAFF. The complete variable domain, with remaining parts taken from reference TRBV29-1 and TRBJ1-1, reads SAVISQKPSRDICQRGTSLTIQCQVDSQVTMMFWYRQQPGQSLTLIATANQGSEATYESGFVIDKFPISRPNLTFSTLTVSNMSPEDSSIYLCSVHGPGVEAFFGQGTRLTVV.

The J gene is TRBJ2-7, the V gene TRBV10-3; unclear D gene. V lost 5 bases to trimming and J lost 5 bases, with 16 bases between them. The CDR3 has 14 residues. Per germline, CDR1 ENHRY and CDR2 SYGVKD. CDR3 in DNA: TGTGCCATCAGTTGGACGGATGGTAGGGACGAGCAGTACTTC. It specifies CAISWTDGRDEQYF.

This chain connects TRBV11-2 to TRBJ1-1; D perhaps matches TRBD1 (5 bases). The length of the CDR3 is 11 residues. The germline gives CDR1 SGHAT, CDR2 FQNNGV. V lost 3 bases to trimming and J lost 11 bases, with 10 bases between them. The CDR3 is CASSLGPTAFF. The CDR3 bases are TGTGCCAGCAGCTTGGGGCCTACGGCTTTCTTT.

The rearrangement uses TRBV20-1 and TRBJ2-4; D may be TRBD1 or TRBD2 (6 bases each). This CDR3 has 13 residues. Germline V lookup: CDR1 DFQATT, CDR2 SNEGSKA (reference sequence). The CDR3 reads CSGGGEAKNIQYF. The CDR3 DNA reads TGCAGCGGAGGGGGAGAAGCCAAAAACATTCAGTACTTC.

The chain couples TRBV13 to TRBJ1-2; no clear D gene. The CDR3 is 10 residues long. Trimming cost V 5 bases and J 10 bases, with 8 bases left between them. Germline V CDR1 and CDR2: PRHDT, FYEKMQ (reference sequence). CDR3 nucleotide sequence: TGTGCCAGCAGCAACCTGGACTACACCTTC. Translated: CASSNLDYTF.

The chain recombines TRBV27 with TRBJ1-5; tentatively, D is TRBD1 (5 bases). This CDR3 region has 14 residues. Germline CDR1 and CDR2: MNHEY and SMNVEV (reference sequence). Trimming pared 6 bases from V and 2 bases from J, leaving 11 bases between. As DNA, the CDR3 is TGTGCCAGCAGCAAACTAGGGGGCAATCAGCCCCAGCATTTT. It specifies CASSKLGGNQPQHF.

The chain has TRBV6-5 and TRBJ1-2, with a weak D call TRBD1 (6 bases). The CDR3 contains 13 residues. Germline V gene data show CDR1 as MNHEY and CDR2 as SVGAGI. Trimming took off 6 bases at V and 7 bases at J, with 15 bases between the two ends. The CDR3 coding sequence is TGTGCCAGCAGCCTACAGGGTACGGGTGGCTACACCTTC. This codes for CASSLQGTGGYTF.

The rearrangement uses TRBV7-9 and TRBJ1-4; D gene unclear. Deletions cut 1 base from V and 5 bases from J, with 8 bases between. Germline-derived CDR1 and CDR2 are SEHNR and FQNEAQ (reference sequence). The CDR3 loop spans 14 amino acids. The CDR3 is CASSLVQQNEKLFF. Here the CDR3 DNA reads TGTGCCAGCAGCTTAGTACAGCAGAATGAAAAACTGTTTTTT.

This clonotype was picked up one time. J is TRBJ1-4 and V is TRBV20-1, with a weak D call TRBD1 (6 bases). Germline CDR1 is DFQATT and CDR2 is SNEGSKA (reference sequence). Deletions cut 0 bases from V and 8 bases from J, with 16 bases between. The CDR3 totals 15 residues. This CDR3 is CSARDLGGDTEKLFF. The CDR3 DNA follows: TGCAGTGCTAGAGATTTAGGAGGGGACACCGAAAAACTGTTTTTT.

The genes are TRBV7-3 and TRBJ1-1, with a possible D match to TRBD1 (5 bases). This CDR3 comprises 15 residues. Germline CDR1 and CDR2: SGHTA and FQGTGA. V lost 5 bases and J 2 bases, leaving 15 bases between the germline ends. The CDR3 is CASSDTGGGNTEAFF. CDR3 coding DNA: TGTGCCAGCAGCGACACCGGGGGAGGAAACACTGAAGCTTTCTTT.

The CDR3 loop reads CASSRAAALPLHF. CDR3 coding DNA: TGTGCCAGCAGTCGGGCCGCGGCTTTACCCCTCCACTTT. The chain recombines TRBV27 with TRBJ1-6; D remains ambiguous. Deletions cut 5 bases from V and 12 bases from J, with 14 bases between. The CDR3 covers 13 residues. From germline, CDR1 is MNHEY and CDR2 SMNVEV (reference sequence).

This rearrangement joins TRBV12-5 to TRBJ2-7; the D is unclear. The germline V gene has CDR1 LGHNT and CDR2 FRNRAP. The CDR3 is 15 amino acids. Trimming stripped 6 bases from V and 3 bases from J, with 18 bases between. In nucleotides, the CDR3 is TGTGCTAGTGGCTACCCAATTGGCCTCTTCTACGAGCAGTACTTC. Residues: CASGYPIGLFYEQYF.

This clonotype was found once. The chain carries TRBV12-5 and TRBJ1-5; a possible D gene is TRBD1 (5 bases). Trimming took 4 bases from V and 4 from J, leaving 5 bases between them. CDR1 LGHNT and CDR2 FRNRAP come from the germline V gene. The CDR3 runs to 12 residues. CDR3 amino acids: CASGWGNQPQHF. In DNA form, the CDR3 reads TGTGCTAGTGGTTGGGGGAATCAGCCCCAGCATTTT.

This clonotype was picked up a small number of times. The V call is TRBV29-1, the J call TRBJ1-2; D is unclear. Trimming took off 4 bases at V and 1 base at J, with 7 bases between the two ends. CDR1 and CDR2 (germline): SQVTM, ANQGSEA. The CDR3 consists of 12 residues. This CDR3 is CSVVGSNYGYTF. CDR3 nucleotide sequence: TGCAGCGTTGTCGGCAGTAACTATGGCTACACCTTC.

This chain connects TRBV27 to TRBJ2-5, with D perhaps matching TRBD1 (6 bases). The germline V gene encodes CDR1 MNHEY and CDR2 SMNVEV (reference sequence). CDR3 length: 16 residues. Trimming shortened V by 7 bases and J by 5 bases, and 23 bases separated the two germline ends. CDR3 residues: CASMAGAGYHLETQYF. For the CDR3, the DNA is TGTGCCAGCATGGCAGGGGCCGGGTACCACCTGGAGACCCAGTACTTC.

The rearrangement links TRBV3-1 to TRBJ2-1, with TRBD2 matching 9 bases. The CDR3 covers 19 residues. V shed 2 bases and J 1 base; nucleotides not matched to a gene: 12. The V gene's germline CDR1 is LGHDT and CDR2 YNNKEL (reference sequence). This chain's CDR3 is CASSQSYGGGANSYNEQFF. The DNA for the CDR3 is TGTGCCAGCAGCCAAAGTTATGGCGGGGGGGCCAATTCCTACAATGAGCAGTTCTTC.

CDR3 protein: CSAQTGSYAEAFF. CDR3 in DNA: TGCAGTGCCCAGACAGGGAGTTACGCTGAAGCTTTCTTT. This sequence joins TRBV20-1 and TRBJ1-1, with 7 bases identical to TRBD1. Germline CDR1 DFQATT, CDR2 SNEGSKA (reference sequence). This CDR3 is 13 amino acids long. J gave up 6 bases and V 6 bases, and 10 bases lay outside the gene matches.